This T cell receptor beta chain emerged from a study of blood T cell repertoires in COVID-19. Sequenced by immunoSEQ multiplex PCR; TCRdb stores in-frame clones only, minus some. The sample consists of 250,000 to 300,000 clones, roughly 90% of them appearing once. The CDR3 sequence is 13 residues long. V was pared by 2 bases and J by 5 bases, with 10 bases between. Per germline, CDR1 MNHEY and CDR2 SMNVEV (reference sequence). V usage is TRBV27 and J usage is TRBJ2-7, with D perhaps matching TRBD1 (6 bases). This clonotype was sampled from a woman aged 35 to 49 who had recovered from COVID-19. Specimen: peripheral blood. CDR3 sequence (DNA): TGTGCCAGCAGTTTAGGAGCAGGGGACGAGCAGTACTTC. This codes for CASSLGAGDEQYF.